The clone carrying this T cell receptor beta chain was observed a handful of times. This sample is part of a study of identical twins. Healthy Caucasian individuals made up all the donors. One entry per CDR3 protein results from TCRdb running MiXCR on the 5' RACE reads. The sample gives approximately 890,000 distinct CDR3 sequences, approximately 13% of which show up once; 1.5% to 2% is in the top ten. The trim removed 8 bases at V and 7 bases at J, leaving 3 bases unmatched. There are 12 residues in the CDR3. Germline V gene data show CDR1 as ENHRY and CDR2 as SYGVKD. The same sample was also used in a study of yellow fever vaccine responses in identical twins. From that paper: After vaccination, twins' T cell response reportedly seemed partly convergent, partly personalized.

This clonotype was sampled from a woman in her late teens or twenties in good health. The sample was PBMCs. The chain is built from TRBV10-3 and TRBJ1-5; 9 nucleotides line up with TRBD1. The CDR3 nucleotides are TGTGCCATCCGGACAGGGGACCAGCCCCAGCATTTT. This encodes CAIRTGDQPQHF.